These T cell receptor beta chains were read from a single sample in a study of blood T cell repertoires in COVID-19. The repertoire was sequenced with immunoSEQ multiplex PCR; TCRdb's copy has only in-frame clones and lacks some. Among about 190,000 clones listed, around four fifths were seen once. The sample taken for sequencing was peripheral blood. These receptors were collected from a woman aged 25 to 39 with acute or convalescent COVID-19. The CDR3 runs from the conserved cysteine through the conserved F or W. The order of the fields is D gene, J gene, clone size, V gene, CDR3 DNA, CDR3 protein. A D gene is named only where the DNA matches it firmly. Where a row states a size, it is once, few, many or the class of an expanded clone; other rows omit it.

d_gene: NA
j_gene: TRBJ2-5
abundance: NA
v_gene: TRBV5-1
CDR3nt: TGCGCCAGCAGCTTGGGCTCAGGGCAAGAGACCCAGTACTTC
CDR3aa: CASSLGSGQETQYF

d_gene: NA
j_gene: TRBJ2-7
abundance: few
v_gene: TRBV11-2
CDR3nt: TGTGCCAGCAGCCCCTGGGGGCAGGGATTCTCCTACGAGCAGTACTTC
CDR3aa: CASSPWGQGFSYEQYF

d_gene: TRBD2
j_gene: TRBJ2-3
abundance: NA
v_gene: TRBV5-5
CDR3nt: TGTGCCAGCAGCTTGGATGCTTGGGGACTAGGGGGGAGCACAGATACGCAGTATTTT
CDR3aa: CASSLDAWGLGGSTDTQYF

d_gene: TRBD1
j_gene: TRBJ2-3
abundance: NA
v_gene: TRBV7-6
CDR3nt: TGTGCCAGCAGCGCGACAGGGAGCACAGATACGCAGTATTTT
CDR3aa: CASSATGSTDTQYF

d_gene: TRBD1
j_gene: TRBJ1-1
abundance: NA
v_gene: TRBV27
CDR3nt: TGTGCCAGCAGTTTAAGGGGGCTGAACACTGAAGCTTTCTTT
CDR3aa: CASSLRGLNTEAFF

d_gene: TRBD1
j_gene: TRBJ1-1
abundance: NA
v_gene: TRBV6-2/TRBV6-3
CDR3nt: TGTGCCAGCAGTTGGGGGACAGGTGAAGCTTTCTTT
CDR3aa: CASSWGTGEAFF

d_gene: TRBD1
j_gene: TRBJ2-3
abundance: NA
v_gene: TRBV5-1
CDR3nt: TGCGCCAGCAGCTGGAGAGGGGGCGGGAGCACAGATACGCAGTATTTT
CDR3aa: CASSWRGGGSTDTQYF

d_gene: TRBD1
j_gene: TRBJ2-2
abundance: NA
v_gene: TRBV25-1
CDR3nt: TGTGCCAGCAAAAAACAGGGGGTGGACACCGGGGAGCTGTTTTTT
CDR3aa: CASKKQGVDTGELFF

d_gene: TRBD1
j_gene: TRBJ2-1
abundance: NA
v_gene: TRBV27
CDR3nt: TGTGCCAGCAGTTCCTTTGAGGGACAGGGAAGGAGTGAGCAGTTCTTC
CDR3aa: CASSSFEGQGRSEQFF

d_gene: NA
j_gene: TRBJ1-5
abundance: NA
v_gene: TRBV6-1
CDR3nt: TGTGCCAGCAGTGACAGGGGTCCCCCACAACAGCCCCAGCATTTT
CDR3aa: CASSDRGPPQQPQHF

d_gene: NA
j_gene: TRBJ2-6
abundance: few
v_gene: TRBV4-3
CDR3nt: TGCGCCAGCAGCCAAGATCAGTCGTCCTCTGGGGCCAACGTCCTGACTTTC
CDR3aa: CASSQDQSSSGANVLTF

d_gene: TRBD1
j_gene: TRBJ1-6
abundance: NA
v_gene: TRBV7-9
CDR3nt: TGTGCCAGCAGCTTAGGGGGGACAGGCAATTCACCCCTCCACTTT
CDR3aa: CASSLGGTGNSPLHF

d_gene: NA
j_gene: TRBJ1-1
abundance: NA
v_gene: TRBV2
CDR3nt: TGTGCCAGCAGTGAAGGGGGAGGAAACACTGAAGCTTTCTTT
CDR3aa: CASSEGGGNTEAFF

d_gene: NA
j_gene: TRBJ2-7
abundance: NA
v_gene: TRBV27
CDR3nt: TGTGCCAGCAGTCGGGGGGCCGAGCAGTACTTC
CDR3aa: CASSRGAEQYF

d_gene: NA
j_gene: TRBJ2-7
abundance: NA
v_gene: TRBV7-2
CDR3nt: TGTGCCAGCAGCTTAGTTCGTTTTGGGACGGAGGGCGACGAGCAGTACTTC
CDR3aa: CASSLVRFGTEGDEQYF

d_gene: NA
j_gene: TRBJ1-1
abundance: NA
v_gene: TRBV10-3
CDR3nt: TGTGCCATCAGTAGGGACAAGGTGAACACTGAAGCTTTCTTT
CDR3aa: CAISRDKVNTEAFF

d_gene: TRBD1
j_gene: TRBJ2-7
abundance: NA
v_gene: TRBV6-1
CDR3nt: TGTGCCAGCAGTGCCCGTCTACCGGGACAGGGGGCAGACGAGCAGTACTTC
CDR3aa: CASSARLPGQGADEQYF

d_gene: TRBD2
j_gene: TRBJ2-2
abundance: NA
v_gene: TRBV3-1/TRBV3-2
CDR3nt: TGTGCCAGCAGCCAGCAAGCGGGGGGATTGAACACCGGGGAGCTGTTTTTT
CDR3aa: CASSQQAGGLNTGELFF

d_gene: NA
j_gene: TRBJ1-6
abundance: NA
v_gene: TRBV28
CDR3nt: TGTGCCAGCAGGGGGACAAATAATTCACCCCTCCACTTT
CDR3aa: CASRGTNNSPLHF

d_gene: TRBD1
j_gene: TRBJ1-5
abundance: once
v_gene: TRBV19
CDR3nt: TGTGCCAGTAGCCAGACAGGGTCAAATCAGCCCCAGCATTTT
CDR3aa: CASSQTGSNQPQHF

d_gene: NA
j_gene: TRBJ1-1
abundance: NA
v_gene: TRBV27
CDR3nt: TGTGCCAGCAGCTTATACGTGGACAGGAACACTGAAGCTTTCTTT
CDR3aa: CASSLYVDRNTEAFF

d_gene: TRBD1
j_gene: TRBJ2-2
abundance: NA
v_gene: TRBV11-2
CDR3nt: TGTGCCAGCAGCCCCGGTGAATGGACAGGGAACACCGGGGAGCTGTTTTTT
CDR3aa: CASSPGEWTGNTGELFF

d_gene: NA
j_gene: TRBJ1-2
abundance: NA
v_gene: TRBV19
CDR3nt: TGTGCCAGTAGTATATTTACAGCCTATGGCTACACCTTC
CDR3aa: CASSIFTAYGYTF

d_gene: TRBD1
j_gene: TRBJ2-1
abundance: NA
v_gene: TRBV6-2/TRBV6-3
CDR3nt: TGTGCCAGCAGTTACTCAGGGACAGGGAAGCTAGGCAATGAGCAGTTCTTC
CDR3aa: CASSYSGTGKLGNEQFF

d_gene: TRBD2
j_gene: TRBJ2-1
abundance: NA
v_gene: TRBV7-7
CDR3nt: TGTGCCAGCAGCTGGGGCCTAGCGGGGGGAAACAATGAGCAGTTCTTC
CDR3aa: CASSWGLAGGNNEQFF

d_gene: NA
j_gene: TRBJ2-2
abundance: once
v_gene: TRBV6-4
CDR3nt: TGTGCCAGCAGTAGGTCAGGATCGGCCGGGGAGCTGTTTTTT
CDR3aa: CASSRSGSAGELFF

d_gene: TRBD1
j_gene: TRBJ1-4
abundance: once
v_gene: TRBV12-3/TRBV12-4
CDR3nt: TGTGCCAGCAGTCCTCAGGGGGCGGAACTGTTTTTT
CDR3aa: CASSPQGAELFF

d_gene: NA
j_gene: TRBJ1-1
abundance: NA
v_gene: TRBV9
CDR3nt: TGTGCCAGCAGCGCGGGAGGAGGGCTAGTTGAAGCTTTCTTT
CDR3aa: CASSAGGGLVEAFF

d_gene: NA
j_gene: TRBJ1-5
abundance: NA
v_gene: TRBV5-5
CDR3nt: TGTGCCAGCAGCTTGTTTCCCGGGGTCATGGGCAATCAGCCCCAGCATTTT
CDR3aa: CASSLFPGVMGNQPQHF

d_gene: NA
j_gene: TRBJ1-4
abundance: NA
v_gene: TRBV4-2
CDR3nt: TGTGCCAGCAGCCAATCGCGGGGGCGAGATGAAAAACTGTTTTTT
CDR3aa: CASSQSRGRDEKLFF

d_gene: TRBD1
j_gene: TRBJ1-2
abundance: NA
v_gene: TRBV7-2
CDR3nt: TGTGCCAGCAGCTTAAGGGGGCTGGATGGCTACACCTTC
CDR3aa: CASSLRGLDGYTF

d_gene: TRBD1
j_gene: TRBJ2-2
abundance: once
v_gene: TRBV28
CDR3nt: TGTGCCAGCAGGCCGGACAGGGGCCGCGGGGAGCTGTTTTTT
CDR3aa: CASRPDRGRGELFF

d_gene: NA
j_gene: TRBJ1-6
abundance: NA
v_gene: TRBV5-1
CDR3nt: TGCGCCAGCAGCTTTGAAAGCGCCTATAATTCACCCCTCCACTTT
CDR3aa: CASSFESAYNSPLHF

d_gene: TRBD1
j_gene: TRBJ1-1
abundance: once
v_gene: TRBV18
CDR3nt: TGTGCCAGCTCACAAGGGACAGGGTGGAACACTGAAGCTTTCTTT
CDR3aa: CASSQGTGWNTEAFF

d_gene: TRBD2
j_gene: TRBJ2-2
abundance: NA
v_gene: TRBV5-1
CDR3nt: TGCGCCAGCAGCCATAGCGGGGGGTACACCGGGGAGCTGTTTTTT
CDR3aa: CASSHSGGYTGELFF

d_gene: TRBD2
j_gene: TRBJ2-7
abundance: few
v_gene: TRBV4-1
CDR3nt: TGCGCCAGCAGCCAAGATTACCGTACTAGCGGGATTTCCTACGAGCAGTACTTC
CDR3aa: CASSQDYRTSGISYEQYF

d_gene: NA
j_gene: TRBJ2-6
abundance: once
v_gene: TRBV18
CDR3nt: TGTGCCAGCTCACCACAGTCAGGGGTCCCCTCTGGGGCCAACGTCCTGACTTTC
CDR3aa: CASSPQSGVPSGANVLTF

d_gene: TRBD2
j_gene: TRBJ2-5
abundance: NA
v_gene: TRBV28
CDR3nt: TGTGCCAGCAGTTTTGTCCCGGAGACCCCCAGACCTAGCGGGAGAGAGACCCAGTACTTC
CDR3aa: CASSFVPETPRPSGRETQYF

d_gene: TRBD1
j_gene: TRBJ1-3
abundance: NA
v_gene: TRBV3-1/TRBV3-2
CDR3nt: TGTGCCAGCAGCCAAGAGACAGGGCGGCGTGGAAACACCATATATTTT
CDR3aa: CASSQETGRRGNTIYF

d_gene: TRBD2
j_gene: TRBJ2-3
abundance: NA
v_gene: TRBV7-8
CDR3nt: TGTGCCAGCAGCCGAGGACTAGCGGGAGGTCCCCACACAGATACGCAGTATTTT
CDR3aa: CASSRGLAGGPHTDTQYF

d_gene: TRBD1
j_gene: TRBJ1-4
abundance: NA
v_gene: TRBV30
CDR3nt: TGTGCCTTCCTGAACAGGGGCACTAATGAAAAACTGTTTTTT
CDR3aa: CAFLNRGTNEKLFF

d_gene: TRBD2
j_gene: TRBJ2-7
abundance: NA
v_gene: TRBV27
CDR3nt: TGTGCCAGCAGTTGGGGGACTAGCGTAGGAATCTACGAGCAGTACTTC
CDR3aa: CASSWGTSVGIYEQYF

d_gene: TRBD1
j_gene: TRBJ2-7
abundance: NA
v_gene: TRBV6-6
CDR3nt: TGTGCCAGCAGTTCACAGGGGACCTCCTACGAGCAGTACTTC
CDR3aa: CASSSQGTSYEQYF

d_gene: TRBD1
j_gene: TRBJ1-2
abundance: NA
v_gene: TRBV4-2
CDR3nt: TGTGCCAGCAGCCCCTTGACAGGGGGCGCGGATGGCTACACCTTC
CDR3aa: CASSPLTGGADGYTF

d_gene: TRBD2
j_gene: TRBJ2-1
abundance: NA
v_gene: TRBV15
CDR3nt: TGTGCCACCAGCAGAGGACTAGCGGGAGTTTGGGATGAGCAGTTCTTC
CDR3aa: CATSRGLAGVWDEQFF

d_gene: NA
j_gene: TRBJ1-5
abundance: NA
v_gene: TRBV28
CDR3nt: TGTGCCAGCAGTTTAGTTCAGATTAGCAATCAGCCCCAGCATTTT
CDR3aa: CASSLVQISNQPQHF

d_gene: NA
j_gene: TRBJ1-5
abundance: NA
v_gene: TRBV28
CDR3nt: TGTGCCAGCAGCCCTCCCGGAATAGCTTTTAATCAGCCCCAGCATTTT
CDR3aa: CASSPPGIAFNQPQHF

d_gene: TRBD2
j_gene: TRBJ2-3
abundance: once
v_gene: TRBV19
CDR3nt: TGTGCCAGTAGGGACCCGGGACTAAGCACAGATACGCAGTATTTT
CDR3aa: CASRDPGLSTDTQYF

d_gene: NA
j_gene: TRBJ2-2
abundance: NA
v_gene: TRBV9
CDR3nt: TGTGCCAGCAGCGTGAGAGGGGGTGGCACCGGGGAGCTGTTTTTT
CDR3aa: CASSVRGGGTGELFF

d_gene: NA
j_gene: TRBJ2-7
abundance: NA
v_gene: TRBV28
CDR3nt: TGTGCCAGCATTAGACAGGAATCCTCCTACGAGCAGTACTTC
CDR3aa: CASIRQESSYEQYF

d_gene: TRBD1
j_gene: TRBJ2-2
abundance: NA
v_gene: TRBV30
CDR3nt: TGTGCCTACAAAGGGGACAGTCCCAGGATCGGGGAGCTGTTTTTT
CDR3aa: CAYKGDSPRIGELFF

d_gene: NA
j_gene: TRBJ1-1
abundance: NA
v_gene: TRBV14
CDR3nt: TGTGCCAGCAGCCAAGATGCCGGGGTTGTCGCTGAAGCTTTCTTT
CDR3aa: CASSQDAGVVAEAFF

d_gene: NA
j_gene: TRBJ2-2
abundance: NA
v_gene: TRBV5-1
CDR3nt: TGCGCCAGCAGCTTAGAGGGGGCCGGGGAGCTGTTTTTT
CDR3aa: CASSLEGAGELFF

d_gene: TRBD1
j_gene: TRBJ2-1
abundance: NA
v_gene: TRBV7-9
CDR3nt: TGTGCCAGCAGCTCAGGGGCGGGACAGGGATACAATGAGCAGTTCTTC
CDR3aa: CASSSGAGQGYNEQFF

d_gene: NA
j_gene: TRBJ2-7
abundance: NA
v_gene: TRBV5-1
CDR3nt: TGCGCCAGCAGCCCCAATAGCGCGGTCTACGAGCAGTACTTC
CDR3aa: CASSPNSAVYEQYF

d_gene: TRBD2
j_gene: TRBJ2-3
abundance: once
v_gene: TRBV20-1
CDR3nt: TGCAGTGCCACGACCGGGACTAGCGCCGATTTT
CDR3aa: CSATTGTSADF

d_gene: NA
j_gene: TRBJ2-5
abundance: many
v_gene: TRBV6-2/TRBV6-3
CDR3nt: TGTGCCAGCAGTTATATAGAAACCGGGACAAAAGAGACCCAGTACTTC
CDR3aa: CASSYIETGTKETQYF

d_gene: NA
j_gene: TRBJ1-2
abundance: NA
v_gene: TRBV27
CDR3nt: TGTGCCAGCAGCCCTTCCACGGGGATCGGAGGCTACACCTTC
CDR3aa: CASSPSTGIGGYTF

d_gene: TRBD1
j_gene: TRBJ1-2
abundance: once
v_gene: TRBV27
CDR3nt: TGTGCCAGCAGCCCGACAGGGGTGTATGGCTACACCTTC
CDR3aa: CASSPTGVYGYTF